The text below deals with one TCR beta chain. Its antigen is not known. CDR3 length: 14 residues. The germline gives CDR1 SEHNR, CDR2 FQNEAQ (reference sequence). V shed 7 bases and J 3 bases; nucleotides not matched to a gene: 6. This sample stems from a study of cytomegalovirus exposure and HLA in healthy donors. Whole-study findings and limits: Judged likely to be a sequencing artifact was a cluster of highly shared sequence variants.

Use of 60 Vbeta and 13 Jbeta primers characterized the PCR. Clones were sequenced by immunoSEQ multiplex PCR, and TCRdb holds only the in-frame ones, with some missing. Of some 150,000 clones in the sample, just under 80% were seen once. The receptor comes from a male donor in good health and CMV-seronegative. V gene TRBV7-9 combines with J gene TRBJ1-5, with 7 bases identical to TRBD1. Sequencing input: PBMCs. The CDR3 bases are TGTGCCAGCACCCAGGGGGGTGACAATCAGCCCCAGCATTTT. Amino acid sequence: CASTQGGDNQPQHF.